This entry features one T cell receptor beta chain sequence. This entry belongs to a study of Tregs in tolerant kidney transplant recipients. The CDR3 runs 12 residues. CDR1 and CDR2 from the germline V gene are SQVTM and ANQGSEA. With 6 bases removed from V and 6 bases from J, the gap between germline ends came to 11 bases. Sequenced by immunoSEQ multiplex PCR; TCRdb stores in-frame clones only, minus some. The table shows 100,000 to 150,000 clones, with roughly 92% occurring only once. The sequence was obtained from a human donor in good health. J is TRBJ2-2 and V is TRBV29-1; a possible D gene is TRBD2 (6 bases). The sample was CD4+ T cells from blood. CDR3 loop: CSVAKRAGELFF. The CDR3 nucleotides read TGCAGCGTCGCCAAGCGGGCCGGGGAGCTGTTTTTT.